The text below deals with one T cell receptor beta chain. This entry is derived from a study of CD8+ T cells in alopecia areata. About the study: Treated patients were given 5 to 10 mg oral tofacitinib twice daily.

The sample's treatment: oral pan-JAK inhibitor, 5-10 mg twice daily. The CDR3 is 13 residues long. V lost 4 bases and J lost 1, with 7 bases in between. Germline CDR1 reads SNHLY; CDR2 reads FYNNEI. Extracted RNA was reverse transcribed, and the resulting cDNA served as sequencing template. Method: immunoSEQ multiplex PCR; TCRdb's copy keeps in-frame clones and lacks some. The table has under 300,000 clones, 60% seen once. The receptor was derived from a human donor with alopecia areata. V and J are TRBV2 and TRBJ2-5, with D unclear. Sample: CD4+ T cells sorted from blood, taken around week 54, from a patient treated with tofacitinib. The DNA for the CDR3 is TGTGCCAGCAGTGCCCCCGCCCAAGAGACCCAGTACTTC. Its protein product is CASSAPAQETQYF.